This TCR beta chain was identified in a study of T cell changes during pregnancy in multiple sclerosis. TCRdb's copy holds only in-frame clones and misses some; the assay was immunoSEQ multiplex PCR. Of about 69,000 clones listed, roughly 92% are singletons. Concerning this clone itself: The germline gene is not matched at one end of the junction; a read error may be the cause.

The germline V gene has CDR1 SGHVS and CDR2 FNYEAQ. This CDR3 comprises 17 residues. The sequenced sample was peripheral blood, obtained in the third trimester of pregnancy. This TCR came from a female donor in good health, enrolled as a control in a pregnancy study. V and J are TRBV7-6 and TRBJ2-3, with TRBD2 matching over 12 bases. The CDR3 DNA sequence: TGTGCCAGCAGCTTAGCGCCGACTAGCGGGAGCACTGATACGCAGTATTTT. Translation gives CASSLAPTSGSTDTQYF.